This TCR beta chain appears in the sequencing data of a study of T cells in localized non-small cell lung cancer. CDR1 and CDR2 from the germline V gene are MNHEY and SVGAGI. CDR3 size: 12 residues. Trimming removed 5 bases from V and 8 bases from J, with 12 bases in between. Study observations and caveats: The appearance of a median about 60 of the top 100 tumor clones was seen in adjacent lung. Because only a single region of the tumor was sequenced, heterogeneity remains possible. A raised T cell density in blood coincided with lengthier overall survival. It was uninvolved adjacent lung that showed the highest T cell clonality, exceeding tumor.

The repertoire was sequenced with immunoSEQ multiplex PCR; TCRdb's copy has only in-frame clones and lacks some. The sample consists of some 130,000 clones, approximately 88% of them appearing once. Comments on this clone: Its antigen is still unknown.

Material: peripheral blood, obtained before any cancer treatment. V is TRBV6-5 and J is TRBJ1-1; D unclear. The TCR sequence derives from a female donor over 55 with stage I lung adenocarcinoma. The CDR3 sequence: CASSDFGLEAFF. CDR3 nucleotides: TGTGCCAGCAGTGATTTTGGGCTCGAAGCTTTCTTT.